These 6 T cell receptor beta chains were all obtained from the same sample, sequenced in a study of blood T cell repertoires in COVID-19 (dated by TCRdb to the early 2020s). The receptor library was made with the immunoSEQ multiplex PCR assay. TCRdb stores this immuneACCESS table with in-frame sequences only. Part of the clones is absent; in the studies checked, under half of the shortfall reflects unresolved V genes, and no reason is known for the rest. The sample table records more than 100,000 clones; more than 75% of these occur just once. The ten largest clones capture 12% of the sample. The sequencing input was peripheral blood. These receptors were collected from a human donor in a cohort sampled during active COVID-19.

The chain employs TRBV7-9 and TRBJ1-4, with 11 bases matching TRBD1. This CDR3 comprises 17 residues. Germline V gene sequence: CDR1 SEHNR, CDR2 FQNEAQ (reference sequence). The V segment lost 5 bases and the J segment 2 bases; nucleotides outside the gene matches: 7. In nucleotides, the CDR3 is TGTGCCAGCAGCCCCTGGGACAGGGGGTTCACTAATGAAAAACTGTTTTTT. This gives the protein CASSPWDRGFTNEKLFF.

The rearrangement joins TRBV28 to TRBJ2-1, with TRBD1 identical over 7 bases. The CDR3 is 13 amino acids. The germline V gene encodes CDR1 MDHEN and CDR2 SYDVKM. The trim removed 4 bases at V and 7 bases at J, leaving 4 bases unmatched. The CDR3: CASSSPGGNEQFF. CDR3 nucleotides: TGTGCCAGCAGTTCCCCAGGGGGTAATGAGCAGTTCTTC.

The chain links TRBV4-3 to TRBJ1-5; 9 bases fit TRBD1. J was trimmed by 1 base and V by 2 bases; bases with no gene match: 6. This CDR3 is 17 amino acids long. Germline V lookup: CDR1 LGHNA, CDR2 YSLEER. DNA of the CDR3: TGCGCCAGCAGCCAACAACGGACAGGGGTGAGCAATCAGCCCCAGCATTTT. Translating gives CASSQQRTGVSNQPQHF.

The chain couples TRBV11-2 to TRBJ2-1; 14 positions match TRBD2. J lost 8 bases, V lost 6 bases, and 12 bases had no gene match. The germline CDR1 and CDR2 sequences are SGHAT and FQNNGV. The CDR3 extends over 17 amino acids. Here the CDR3 DNA reads TGTGCCAGCAGAGCCTACTGGGGGACTAGCGGGGGCGATGAGCAGTTCTTC. Translated, it gives CASRAYWGTSGGDEQFF.

V is TRBV12-5 and J is TRBJ2-5; 10 nucleotides line up with TRBD2. Germline loops: CDR1 LGHNT, CDR2 FRNRAP. V dropped 6 bases and J dropped 7; count of bases not matched to a gene: 14. This CDR3 has 16 amino acids. CDR3 protein: CASGSPGTSAVGTQYF. The CDR3, as DNA: TGTGCTAGTGGCAGCCCCGGGACTAGCGCGGTTGGGACCCAGTACTTC.

This clone was seen more than once but under ten times. The chain carries TRBV6-5 and TRBJ2-2, with unresolved D. Deletions cut 4 bases from V and 0 bases from J, with 9 bases between. Germline V gene data show CDR1 as MNHEY and CDR2 as SVGAGI. The CDR3 contains 15 residues. The CDR3 spells CASSSVHANTGELFF. In DNA, the CDR3 is TGTGCCAGCAGTTCCGTACACGCGAACACCGGGGAGCTGTTTTTT.